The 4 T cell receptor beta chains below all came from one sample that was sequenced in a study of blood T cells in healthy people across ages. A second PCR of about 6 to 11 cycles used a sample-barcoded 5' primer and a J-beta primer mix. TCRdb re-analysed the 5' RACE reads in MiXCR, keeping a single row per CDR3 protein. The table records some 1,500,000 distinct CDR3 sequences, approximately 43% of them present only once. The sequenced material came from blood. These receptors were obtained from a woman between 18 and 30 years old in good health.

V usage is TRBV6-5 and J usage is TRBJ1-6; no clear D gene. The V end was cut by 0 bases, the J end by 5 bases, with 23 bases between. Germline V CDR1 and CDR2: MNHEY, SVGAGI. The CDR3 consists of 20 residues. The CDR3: CASSYSVRARDGEDNSPLHF. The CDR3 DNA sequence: TGTGCCAGCAGTTACTCCGTTCGGGCGCGGGATGGGGAGGATAATTCACCCCTCCACTTT.

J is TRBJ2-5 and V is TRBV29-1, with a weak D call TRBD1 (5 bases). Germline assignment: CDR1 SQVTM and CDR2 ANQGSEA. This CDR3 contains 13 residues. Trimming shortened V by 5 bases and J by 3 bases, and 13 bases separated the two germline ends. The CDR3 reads CSVPRREEETQYF. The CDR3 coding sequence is TGCAGCGTTCCCCGCAGGGAAGAAGAGACCCAGTACTTC.

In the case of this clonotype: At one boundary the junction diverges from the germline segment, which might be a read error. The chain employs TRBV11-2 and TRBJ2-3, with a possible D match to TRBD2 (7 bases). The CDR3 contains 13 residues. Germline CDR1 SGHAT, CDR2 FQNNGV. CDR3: CASRLRGGDTQYF. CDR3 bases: TGTGCTAGCAGACTCAGGGGAGGGGATACGCAGTATTTT. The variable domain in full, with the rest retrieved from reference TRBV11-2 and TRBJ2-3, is EAGVAQSPRYKIIEKRQSVAFWCNPISGHATLYWYQQILGQGPKLLIQFQNNGVVDDSQLPKDRFSAERLKGVDSTLKIQPAKLEDSAVYLCASRLRGGDTQYFGPGTRLTVL.

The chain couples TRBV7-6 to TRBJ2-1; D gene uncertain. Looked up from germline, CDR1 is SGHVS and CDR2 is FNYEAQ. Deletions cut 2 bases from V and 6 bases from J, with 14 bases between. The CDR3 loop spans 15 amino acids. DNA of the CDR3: TGTGCCAGCAGCTTATCGCCTTCTCGCCCCAATGAGCAGTTCTTC. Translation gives CASSLSPSRPNEQFF.